The 28 T cell receptor beta chains below come from one sample, sequenced in a study of T cell responses to AZD1222 COVID-19 vaccine. The protocol was immunoSEQ multiplex PCR, while the TCRdb copy is restricted to in-frame clones and leaves out a portion. In the table there are over 110,000 clones, 93% of which are singletons. The sequences come from peripheral blood, collected on day 0 of AZD1222 vaccination. The receptor source for this set is an adult in good health.

The rearrangement uses TRBV3-1 (or the pseudogene TRBV3-2) and TRBJ2-2; 8 bases agree with TRBD1. Germline V gene sequence: CDR1 LGHDT, CDR2 YNNKEL (reference sequence). This CDR3 comprises 15 residues. V shed 4 bases, J shed 5 bases, and the junction held 6 bases outside the gene matches. CDR3 nucleotide sequence: TGTGCCAGCAGCCCCCGTCAGGGGGCAACCGGGGAGCTGTTTTTT. Translation gives CASSPRQGATGELFF.

The chain recombines TRBV12-3 or TRBV12-4 with TRBJ1-1; the D gene is possibly TRBD1 (6 bases). The CDR3 is made up of 13 amino acids. V lost 5 bases and J lost 5, with 12 bases in between. In DNA form, the CDR3 reads TGTGCCAGCAGTCCGAACAGGGTTACTGAAGCTTTCTTT. It specifies CASSPNRVTEAFF.

The chain employs TRBV2 and TRBJ2-1, with 10 positions matching TRBD2. V lost 6 bases to trimming and J lost 15 bases; unmatched junction nucleotides: 17. The length of the CDR3 is 15 residues. From germline, CDR1 is SNHLY and CDR2 FYNNEI. CDR3 nucleotides: TGTGCCAGCAGGGCCGGGACATCCAGCGGGAGGGCCCGGTTCTTC. The encoded protein is CASRAGTSSGRARFF. Complete variable domain (other parts from reference TRBV2 and TRBJ2-1): EPEVTQTPSHQVTQMGQEVILRCVPISNHLYFYWYRQILGQKVEFLVSFYNNEISEKSEIFDDQFSVERPDGSNFTLKIRSTKLEDSAMYFCASRAGTSSGRARFFGPGTRLTVL.

The V and J genes are TRBV7-2 and TRBJ2-7; D not resolved. The CDR3 extends over 12 amino acids. Between the trimmed V and J ends, which lost 3 bases and 2 bases, there was a span of 5 bases. CDR1 and CDR2 (germline): SGHTA, FQGNSA. CDR3 nucleotide sequence: TGTGCCAGCAGCTTTTGGCCCTACGAGCAGTACTTC. The encoded protein is CASSFWPYEQYF.

The CDR3 spells CASSAWGGTEAFF. CDR3 in DNA: TGTGCCAGCAGCGCCTGGGGTGGCACTGAAGCTTTCTTT. The V call is TRBV9, the J call TRBJ1-1, with no clear D. V was shortened by 3 bases and J by 4 bases, with 10 bases between the two germline ends. Germline V gene sequence: CDR1 SGDLS, CDR2 YYNGEE. The CDR3 loop spans 13 amino acids.

J is TRBJ1-4 and V is TRBV7-2; 8 positions match TRBD1. Unmatched junction bases numbered 4, after V lost 1 base and J lost 0 bases. The CDR3 covers 17 residues. The germline gives CDR1 SGHTA, CDR2 FQGNSA. The CDR3 spells CASSLGTGTTTNEKLFF. The CDR3 DNA reads as TGTGCCAGCAGCTTAGGGACAGGGACTACAACTAATGAAAAACTGTTTTTT.

This chain uses TRBV21-1 with TRBJ2-7; TRBD2, as called in the table, went unchecked against the DNA. TRBV21-1 is a pseudogene locus. The CDR3 spans 14 residues. Written as DNA, the CDR3 is TGTGCCAGCAGCAACTCTCGGCGGAGCTATGGGCAGTACTTC. This sequence encodes CASSNSRRSYGQYF.

The chain uses TRBV6-2 or TRBV6-3 and TRBJ2-5; 12 bases align to TRBD2. Trimming removed 2 bases from V and 7 bases from J; junction bases left unmatched: 8. The germline CDR1 and CDR2 sequences are MNHEY and SVGEGT. The CDR3 is 16 residues long. CDR3 in amino acids: CASSYVTSGGPGTQYF. In DNA, the CDR3 is TGTGCCAGCAGTTACGTGACTAGCGGGGGTCCCGGGACCCAGTACTTC.

In DNA, the CDR3 is TGTGCCACTCAGCGGGGCGCCGGCTTTCAGCCCCAGCATTTT. Its translation: CATQRGAGFQPQHF. The V gene is TRBV19, the J gene TRBJ1-5, with D possibly matching TRBD1 (5 bases). This CDR3 is 14 amino acids long. V was shortened by 10 bases and J by 6 bases, with 19 bases between the two germline ends. Germline CDR1 is LNHDA and CDR2 is SQIVND (reference sequence).

This clone was observed a handful of times. The chain is built from TRBV19 and TRBJ1-5, with D possibly matching TRBD1 (6 bases). CDR1 is LNHDA and CDR2 is SQIVND in the germline V gene (reference sequence). This CDR3 has 15 amino acids. Trimming stripped 6 bases from V and 2 bases from J, with 14 bases between. The CDR3 DNA reads TGTGCCAGTAGCCAGGGGATATCGGGCAATCAGCCCCAGCATTTT. Residues: CASSQGISGNQPQHF.

This clone has a handful of counts. This chain connects TRBV7-9 to TRBJ1-3; D is uncertain. Per the germline V gene, CDR1 is SEHNR and CDR2 is FQNEAQ (reference sequence). This CDR3 has 14 amino acids. V lost 4 bases to trimming and J lost 0 bases, with 7 bases between them. The CDR3 nucleotides are TGTGCCAGCAGCTCCTGGCGCTCTGGAAACACCATATATTTT. Its protein is CASSSWRSGNTIYF.

CDR3 sequence (DNA): TGTGCCAGCAGCCTGACAGGGAAGGATGGCTACACCTTC. This gives the protein CASSLTGKDGYTF. The rearrangement links TRBV7-3 to TRBJ1-2; 7 nucleotides match TRBD1. The germline gives CDR1 SGHTA, CDR2 FQGTGA. The V and J ends lost 5 bases and 6 bases, in that order; junction bases with no gene match: 6. There are 13 residues in the CDR3. Looking up the rest from reference TRBV7-3 and TRBJ1-2 gives the full variable domain: GAGVSQTPSNKVTEKGKYVELRCDPISGHTALYWYRQSLGQGPEFLIYFQGTGAADDSGLPNDRFFAVRPEGSVSTLKIQRTERGDSAVYLCASSLTGKDGYTFGSGTRLTVV.

The chain links TRBV6-5 to TRBJ2-4; possibly TRBD1 or TRBD2 for D (5 bases each). The germline gives CDR1 MNHEY, CDR2 SVGAGI. V lost 6 bases and J 3 bases, leaving 15 bases between the germline ends. This CDR3 comprises 15 residues. CDR3 DNA: TGTGCCAGCAGGAGGGGTACGCCCAACAAAAACATTCAGTACTTC. Translating it yields CASRRGTPNKNIQYF.

This chain links TRBV19 with TRBJ1-2; 9 bases align to TRBD1. Germline V CDR1 and CDR2: LNHDA, SQIVND (reference sequence). The J segment lost 6 bases and the V segment lost 10 bases, leaving 21 bases of the junction unmatched. The CDR3 spans 17 residues. The CDR3 nucleotides are TGTGCCACCCACACAACCGGGACAGGGTCCTACAATGATGGCTACACCTTC. Translation: CATHTTGTGSYNDGYTF.

This clone has just one count. The V and J genes are TRBV10-3 and TRBJ1-1; a weak D match, TRBD1 (5 bases). V was trimmed by 3 bases and J by 5 bases, leaving 13 bases between them. Germline-derived CDR1 and CDR2 are ENHRY and SYGVKD. This CDR3 region has 14 residues. This chain's CDR3 is CAISDQGGGTEAFF. CDR3 nucleotide sequence: TGTGCCATCAGTGATCAGGGAGGTGGGACTGAAGCTTTCTTT.

This rearrangement joins TRBV27 to TRBJ2-2; D is unresolved. V lost 4 bases and J 3 bases, leaving 12 bases between the germline ends. Germline loops: CDR1 MNHEY, CDR2 SMNVEV (reference sequence). The CDR3 covers 15 residues. CDR3 DNA sequence: TGTGCCAGCAGTTCGGCCGGGTCCTACACCGGGGAGCTGTTTTTT. Protein sequence: CASSSAGSYTGELFF.

The chain carries TRBV4-3 and TRBJ1-4; D is unclear. There are 15 residues in the CDR3. V lost 2 bases to trimming and J lost 2 bases, with 9 bases between them. Per the germline V gene, CDR1 is LGHNA and CDR2 is YSLEER. The CDR3 coding sequence is TGCGCCAGCAGCCAAAAGGGTGTTACTAATGAAAAACTGTTTTTT. Amino acids: CASSQKGVTNEKLFF.

This chain connects TRBV7-2 to TRBJ1-1, with 8 bases identical to TRBD1. V lost 1 base, J lost 4 bases, and 8 bases stayed unmatched. Germline CDR1 reads SGHTA; CDR2 reads FQGNSA. This CDR3 has 16 amino acids. This CDR3 is CASSLVVRGQFTEAFF. CDR3 nucleotides: TGTGCCAGCAGCTTAGTGGTCAGGGGGCAATTCACTGAAGCTTTCTTT.

This sequence joins TRBV19 and TRBJ2-1; 12 bases are a match to TRBD2. V lost 6 bases, J lost 5 bases, and 5 bases stayed unmatched. Germline CDR1 and CDR2: LNHDA and SQIVND (reference sequence). The length of the CDR3 is 15 residues. The CDR3 is CASRTSGGGDNEQFF. CDR3 sequence (DNA): TGTGCCAGTAGGACTAGCGGGGGAGGCGACAATGAGCAGTTCTTC. Supplemented by reference TRBV19 and TRBJ2-1, the full variable domain reads DGGITQSPKYLFRKEGQNVTLSCEQNLNHDAMYWYRQDPGQGLRLIYYSQIVNDFQKGDIAEGYSVSREKKESFPLTVTSAQKNPTAFYLCASRTSGGGDNEQFFGPGTRLTVL.

The chain is built from TRBV6-5 and TRBJ1-2, with TRBD1 matching 9 bases. CDR1 is MNHEY, CDR2 SVGAGI, per germline. The CDR3 spans 14 residues. V dropped 6 bases and J dropped 7; count of bases not matched to a gene: 9. CDR3 sequence: CASRATGGESGYTF. In DNA, the CDR3 is TGTGCCAGCAGGGCTACAGGGGGCGAATCTGGCTACACCTTC.

This chain connects TRBV19 to TRBJ1-1; D remains unclear. This CDR3 region has 13 residues. The V end was cut by 5 bases, the J end by 0 bases, with 7 bases between. Germline-derived CDR1 and CDR2 are LNHDA and SQIVND (reference sequence). The CDR3 here is CASSLRVNTEAFF. In DNA form, the CDR3 reads TGTGCCAGTAGTCTCCGGGTGAACACTGAAGCTTTCTTT.

The V gene is TRBV4-1, the J gene TRBJ1-1; 9 bases fit TRBD1. The J segment lost 4 bases and the V segment lost 4 bases, leaving 10 bases of the junction unmatched. The CDR3 covers 16 residues. Germline CDR1 MGHRA, CDR2 YSYEKL. For the CDR3, the DNA is TGCGCCAGCAGCCCCATGGACAGGGGCCGTGGCACTGAAGCTTTCTTT. This codes for CASSPMDRGRGTEAFF.

The chain combines TRBV7-9 with TRBJ2-5; D is undetermined. The ends were cut back, 6 bases at V and 1 base at J, with 9 bases in the middle. The CDR3 spans 13 residues. Germline V CDR1 and CDR2: SEHNR, FQNEAQ (reference sequence). The CDR3 nucleotides are TGTGCCAGCAGGTCCCGGGCCCAAGAGACCCAGTACTTC. Translated, it gives CASRSRAQETQYF. The variable domain in full, completed from reference TRBV7-9 and TRBJ2-5, reads DTGVSQNPRHKITKRGQNVTFRCDPISEHNRLYWYRQTLGQGPEFLTYFQNEAQLEKSRLLSDRFSAERPKGSFSTLEIQRTEQGDSAMYLCASRSRAQETQYFGPGTRLLVL.

This rearrangement joins TRBV7-2 to TRBJ1-2, with 7 bases lining up with TRBD1. This CDR3 comprises 13 residues. In germline, CDR1 is SGHTA, CDR2 FQGNSA. V shed 8 bases, J shed 4 bases, and the junction held 7 bases outside the gene matches. The CDR3 DNA is TGTGCCAGCGAACGACAGGGTAGCTATGGCTACACCTTC. Its translation: CASERQGSYGYTF.

The CDR3 DNA follows: TGTGCCAGCAGTCCATCCGCGGATTCCTACAATGAGCAGTTCTTC. Translation: CASSPSADSYNEQFF. The chain combines TRBV6-2 or TRBV6-3 with TRBJ2-1; D not resolved. V lost 5 bases, J lost 1 base, and 12 bases lay in between. From germline, CDR1 is MNHEY and CDR2 SVGEGT. The CDR3 loop spans 15 amino acids.

This chain joins TRBV27 and TRBJ2-5; no definite D call. Germline loops: CDR1 MNHEY, CDR2 SMNVEV (reference sequence). V was trimmed by 4 bases and J by 2 bases, leaving 8 bases between them. This CDR3 region has 13 residues. The CDR3 sequence: CASSSTKQETQYF. CDR3 DNA: TGTGCCAGCAGTTCTACGAAACAAGAGACCCAGTACTTC.

In this sample, this clone turned up once. The V and J genes are TRBV6-2 or TRBV6-3 and TRBJ1-3; no reliable D call. Trimming removed 2 bases at V and 0 bases at J, with 8 bases between. Germline V gene data show CDR1 as MNHEY and CDR2 as SVGEGT. The CDR3 has 15 residues. For the CDR3, the DNA is TGTGCCAGCAGTTACGACGGCGGCTCTGGAAACACCATATATTTT. It specifies CASSYDGGSGNTIYF.

CDR3 sequence: CASSLMETQYF. The CDR3 nucleotides read TGTGCCAGCAGTTTAATGGAGACCCAGTACTTC. The J gene is TRBJ2-5, the V gene TRBV12-3 or TRBV12-4; D call uncertain. The V end lost 2 bases, the J end lost 5 bases, and 3 bases lay between the germline ends. The CDR3 covers 11 residues.